This T cell receptor beta chain was sequenced for a study of Graves' ophthalmopathy and Graves' hyperthyroidism. Broader study findings: The blood repertoire also included most expanded thyroid clonotypes above 0.001 frequency.

Hyperthyroidism cases were recent diagnoses of under 2 months' duration in people aged 18 to 65. Pregnant or lactating patients and those with other autoimmune diseases or uncontrolled infections were excluded. CDR3 size: 13 residues. CDR1 is SGHTA and CDR2 is FQGNSA in the germline V gene. V was pared by 5 bases and J by 8 bases, with 15 bases between. Ten or more counts support this clonotype. What it binds is unknown. The TCR beta CDR3 regions underwent amplification from RNA transcripts. Scientists carried out first-round RT-PCR using HTBI primers and then a second-round multiplex PCR. TCRdb processed the multiplex PCR reads anew with MiXCR; each CDR3 protein has one entry. The sample contains around 1.1 million distinct CDR3 sequences, 36% of which appear only once.

This clonotype was sampled from an adult man with Graves' hyperthyroidism. Sample: peripheral blood or thyroid tissue (not recorded which). The J gene is TRBJ1-2, the V gene TRBV7-2; D gene ambiguous. DNA of the CDR3: TGTGCCAGCAGCCCCCGTCCATATTCAGGCTACACCTTC. Protein sequence: CASSPRPYSGYTF.